The 5 T cell receptor beta chains reported below all come from one sample, sequenced in a study of blood T cell repertoires in COVID-19. The repertoire was sequenced with immunoSEQ multiplex PCR; TCRdb's copy has only in-frame clones and lacks some. The table has 150,000 to 200,000 clones, roughly 87% seen once; the top ten hold 0.95% to 1.5%. The specimen sequenced was PBMCs or T cells enriched from blood (not recorded which). All receptors derive from a human donor with acute COVID-19. The donor label of this sample is uncertain.

The genes are TRBV6-2 or TRBV6-3 and TRBJ2-5; the D is unclear. V was cut by 4 bases and J by 5 bases, with 8 bases left in between. The germline V gene has CDR1 MNHEY and CDR2 SVGEGT. The CDR3 length is 12 residues. CDR3 in amino acids: CASSFVGETQYF. The CDR3, as DNA: TGTGCCAGCAGTTTTGTCGGGGAGACCCAGTACTTC.

CDR3 in DNA: TGTGCCAGCAGCTTAACGACAACCGGGGAGCTGTTTTTT. It yields the protein CASSLTTTGELFF. The chain employs TRBV11-2 and TRBJ2-2, with D unresolved. V was trimmed by 2 bases and J by 5 bases, leaving 6 bases between them. The CDR3 loop spans 13 amino acids. Per the germline V gene, CDR1 is SGHAT and CDR2 is FQNNGV.

J is TRBJ2-2 and V is TRBV5-4; D is perhaps TRBD2 (5 bases). The length of the CDR3 is 13 residues. CDR1 and CDR2 from the germline V gene are SGHNT and YYREEE (reference sequence). The V and J ends lost 4 bases and 6 bases respectively, with 10 bases between them. The CDR3 DNA is TGTGCCAGCAGCCCCAGGACTCCCGGGGAGCTGTTTTTT. Its protein product is CASSPRTPGELFF.

The J gene is TRBJ2-7, the V gene TRBV19; a weak D match, TRBD1 (6 bases). CDR3 length equals 15 residues. With 1 base removed from V and 2 bases from J, the gap between germline ends came to 12 bases. CDR1 and CDR2 (germline): LNHDA, SQIVND (reference sequence). CDR3 region: CASSIGWDTTYEQYF. The CDR3 coding sequence is TGTGCCAGTAGTATAGGGTGGGACACGACCTACGAGCAGTACTTC.

The chain joins TRBV6-5 to TRBJ2-7; tentative D call: TRBD2 (5 bases). V was clipped by 4 bases and J by 5 bases, with 18 bases between them. The CDR3 spans 15 residues. Germline loops: CDR1 MNHEY, CDR2 SVGAGI. The CDR3 loop is CASSFQSGFLNEQYF. The CDR3 nucleotides read TGTGCCAGCAGTTTCCAGAGCGGCTTCCTTAACGAGCAGTACTTC.